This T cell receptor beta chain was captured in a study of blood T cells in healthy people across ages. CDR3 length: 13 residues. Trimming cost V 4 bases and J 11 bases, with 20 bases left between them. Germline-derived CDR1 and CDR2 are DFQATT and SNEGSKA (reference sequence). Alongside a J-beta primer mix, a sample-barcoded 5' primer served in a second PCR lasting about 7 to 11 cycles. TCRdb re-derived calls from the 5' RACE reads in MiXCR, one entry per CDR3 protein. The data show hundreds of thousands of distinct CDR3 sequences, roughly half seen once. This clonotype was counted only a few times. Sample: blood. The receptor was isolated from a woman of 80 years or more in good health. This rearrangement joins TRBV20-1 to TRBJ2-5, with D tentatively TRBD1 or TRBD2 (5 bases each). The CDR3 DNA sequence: TGCAGTGCTACGAGGGGAGTCTACAATGAGCAGTACTTC. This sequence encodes CSATRGVYNEQYF.